This T cell receptor beta chain was identified in a study of blood T cell repertoires in COVID-19. The wider study: Nucleic acid was either cDNA or gDNA, and it came from T cells, B-cell-depleted T cells, or PBMCs.

Here immunoSEQ multiplex PCR was the method, and the copy in TCRdb shows in-frame clones only, minus some. This sample carries about 300,000 clones, 83% of them seen once, and the ten largest clones take about 1.2%. The sample holds a few counts of this clone. This receptor was taken from a woman between 50 and 59 years old with acute or convalescent COVID-19. The sequenced sample consisted of peripheral blood.

For the CDR3, the DNA is TGTGCCAGCAGTTACTCGATTTCGGGGAGATTGGATCGGGAGCAGTTCTTC. Translating gives CASSYSISGRLDREQFF. This chain joins TRBV6-2 or TRBV6-3 and TRBJ2-1, with D tentatively TRBD2 (5 bases). The CDR3 is made up of 17 amino acids. Germline V lookup: CDR1 MNHEY, CDR2 SVGEGT. The ends were cut back, 0 bases at V and 10 bases at J, with 22 bases in the middle.